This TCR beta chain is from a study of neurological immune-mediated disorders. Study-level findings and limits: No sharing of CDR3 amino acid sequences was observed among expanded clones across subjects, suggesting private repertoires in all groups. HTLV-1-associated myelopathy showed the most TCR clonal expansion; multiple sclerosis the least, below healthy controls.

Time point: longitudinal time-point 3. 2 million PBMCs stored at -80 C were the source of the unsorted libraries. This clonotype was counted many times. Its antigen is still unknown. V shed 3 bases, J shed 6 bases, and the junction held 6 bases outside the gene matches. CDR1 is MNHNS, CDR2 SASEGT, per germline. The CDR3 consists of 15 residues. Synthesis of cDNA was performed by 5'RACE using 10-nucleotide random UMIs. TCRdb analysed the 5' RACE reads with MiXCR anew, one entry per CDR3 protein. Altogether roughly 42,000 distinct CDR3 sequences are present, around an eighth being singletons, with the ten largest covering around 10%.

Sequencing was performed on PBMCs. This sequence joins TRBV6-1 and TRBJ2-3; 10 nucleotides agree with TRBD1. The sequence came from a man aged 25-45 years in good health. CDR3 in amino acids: CASSESTGGADTQYF. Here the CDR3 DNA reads TGTGCCAGCAGTGAGTCGACAGGGGGCGCGGATACGCAGTATTTT.